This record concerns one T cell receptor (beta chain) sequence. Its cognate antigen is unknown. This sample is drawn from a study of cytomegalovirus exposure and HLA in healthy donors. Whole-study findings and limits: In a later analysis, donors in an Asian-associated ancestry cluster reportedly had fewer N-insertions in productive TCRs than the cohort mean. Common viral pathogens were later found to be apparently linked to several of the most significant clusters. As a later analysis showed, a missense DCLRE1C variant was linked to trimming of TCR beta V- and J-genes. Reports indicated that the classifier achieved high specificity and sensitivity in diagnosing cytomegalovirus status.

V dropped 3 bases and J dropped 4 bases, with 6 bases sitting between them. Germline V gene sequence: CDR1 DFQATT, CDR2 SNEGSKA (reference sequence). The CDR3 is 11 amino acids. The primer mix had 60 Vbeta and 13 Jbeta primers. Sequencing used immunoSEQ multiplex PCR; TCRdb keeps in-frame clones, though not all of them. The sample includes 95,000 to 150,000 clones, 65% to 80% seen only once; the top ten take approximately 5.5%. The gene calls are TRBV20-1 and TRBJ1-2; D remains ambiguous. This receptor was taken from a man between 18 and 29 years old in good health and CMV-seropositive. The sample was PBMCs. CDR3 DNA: TGCAGTGCTAGTCGCGTCTATGGCTACACCTTC. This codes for CSASRVYGYTF.